This T cell receptor (beta chain) was documented in a study of blood T cell repertoires in COVID-19. Overall study: Sample material is recorded as cDNA or gDNA derived from T cells, B-cell-depleted T cells, or PBMCs.

All enrollees were roughly 18 to 90 years old and from about 25 US areas. Either two negative PCRs, clearance, or symptom resolution qualified Cohort 3 donors as recovered. Germline V gene lookup returns CDR1 SGHNT and CDR2 YENEEA. The V and J ends lost 4 bases and 1 base, in that order; junction bases with no gene match: 9. The CDR3 totals 16 residues. Original methodology: The authors estimated nucleated cell counts from reference gene primer amplification. Repertoires were generated with immunoSEQ multiplex PCR, while TCRdb's copy carries only in-frame clones and drops some. Clonal size and the V and J genes are those of that table, whereas D and trimming came from the DNA. The sample comprises around 130,000 clones, roughly 90% of which are singletons, and 2.3% rests with the top ten.

The clonotype originates from a woman aged 45-60 years who had recovered from COVID-19. The rearrangement joins TRBV11-3 to TRBJ2-7; 8 bases match TRBD2. The sequenced material came from PBMCs or T cells enriched from blood (not recorded which). CDR3 loop: CASSSLPGLESYEQYF. CDR3 in DNA: TGTGCCAGCAGCTCACTACCGGGACTAGAGTCCTACGAGCAGTACTTC.